The rows below give T cell receptor beta chains drawn from one sample of a study of shared clonotypes between healthy human individuals. Using immunoSEQ multiplex PCR, the repertoire was profiled, and TCRdb retains in-frame clones only, with some absent. Among some 1 million clones listed, about 75% were seen once. The specimen was memory CD4+ T cells sorted from blood. Receptors originate from a man aged 18 to 30 in good health. CDR3s include the opening cysteine and the closing phenylalanine or tryptophan. Each record gives: clone size, J gene, D gene, V gene, CDR3 DNA, CDR3 protein. A D gene is named only where the DNA matches it firmly. Not every row has a clone size; where given, it reads once, few, many or a size class.

NA TRBJ1-1 NA TRBV2 TGTGCCAGCCGGTATCTTGGGACTGAAGCTTTCTTT CASRYLGTEAFF
NA TRBJ2-7 TRBD1 TRBV30 TGTGCCTGGAGTGCCCCGGACAGGATGAATGGCTACGAGCAGTACTTC CAWSAPDRMNGYEQYF
NA TRBJ1-2 NA TRBV28 TGTGCCAGCAGTTTATCGGGCGGAGGGCTGGATGGCTACACCTTC CASSLSGGGLDGYTF
NA TRBJ2-7 NA TRBV7-2 TGTGCCAGCAGCTTAGGGGACTCAAGATTCAACCAGTACTTC CASSLGDSRFNQYF
once TRBJ1-2 NA TRBV7-9 TGTGCCTTGGAGAGGTCTAACTATGGCTACACCTTC CALERSNYGYTF
once TRBJ1-6 NA TRBV2 TGTGCCAGCAATACAGGGAATTCACCCCTCCACTTT CASNTGNSPLHF
once TRBJ2-7 NA TRBV28 TGTGCCAGCGCCCAGACTCCTCAATCCTACGAGCAGTACTTC CASAQTPQSYEQYF
NA TRBJ2-2 TRBD1 TRBV5-4 TGTGCCAGCAGCATGGGACAGACCGGGGAGCTGTTTTTT CASSMGQTGELFF
NA TRBJ2-7 NA TRBV7-2 TGTGCCAGCAGCTTAAACCCCTACGAGCAGTACTTC CASSLNPYEQYF
NA TRBJ1-2 NA TRBV7-2 TGTGCCAGCAGCTCCCCAGGGCCCTATGGCTACACCTTC CASSSPGPYGYTF
once TRBJ2-7 TRBD1 TRBV6-4 TGTGCCAGGGACTCGACAGGGATTAACTACGAGCAGTACTTC CARDSTGINYEQYF
NA TRBJ1-1 NA TRBV10-3 TGTGCCATCAGTGAGATCGGGGGAAACACTGAAGCTTTCTTT CAISEIGGNTEAFF
NA TRBJ1-2 NA TRBV19 TGTGCCAGTAGTATCGACAAGAACTATGGCTACACCTTC CASSIDKNYGYTF
NA TRBJ2-7 TRBD1 TRBV6-6 TGTGCCAGTGACTCACCGGGACAGGGGGCCAACGAGCAGTACTTC CASDSPGQGANEQYF
NA TRBJ1-1 TRBD1 TRBV6-5 TGTGCCAGCCTGACGACTACAGGGGGCAAGGAAGCTTTCTTT CASLTTTGGKEAFF
NA TRBJ1-2 NA TRBV2 TGTGCCAGCAGTGAACGCGACAGCTACTATGGCTACACCTTC CASSERDSYYGYTF
NA TRBJ2-4 TRBD1 TRBV14 TGTGCCAGCGGCTACAGGGGTTCAAAAAACATTCAGTACTTC CASGYRGSKNIQYF
many TRBJ2-2 NA TRBV29-1 TGCAGCGTTGGAAATAGGGGGGCCGGGGAGCTGTTTTTT CSVGNRGAGELFF
NA TRBJ1-1 NA TRBV20-1 TGCAGTGCTGGAGATAACACTGAAGCTTTCTTT CSAGDNTEAFF
NA TRBJ1-1 NA TRBV10-1 TGCGCCAGCAGTGGGGCAGGGAGTAACGCTGAAGCTTTCTTT CASSGAGSNAEAFF
once TRBJ1-4 NA TRBV6-1 TGTGCCAGCAGTGAAGGGGATGCTAATGAAAAACTGTTTTTT CASSEGDANEKLFF
NA TRBJ1-5 NA TRBV9 TGTGCCAGCAGCGGACCGAATAGCAATCAGCCCCAGCATTTT CASSGPNSNQPQHF
NA TRBJ2-1 TRBD2 TRBV30 TGTGCCTGGAGCCATACTAGCGGTTACAATGAGCAGTTCTTC CAWSHTSGYNEQFF
NA TRBJ2-2 TRBD1 TRBV6-1 TGTGCCAGCAAGATGCAGGGGGCGAACACCGGGGAGCTGTTTTTT CASKMQGANTGELFF
NA TRBJ1-6 TRBD1 TRBV27 TGTGCCAGCAGTTTAAAGGGACAGGGTAATAATTCACCCCTCCACTTT CASSLKGQGNNSPLHF
NA TRBJ2-5 TRBD1 TRBV27 TGTGCCAGCAGGACCGGGGACAGGGTAGGGGGAGAGACCCAGTACTTC CASRTGDRVGGETQYF
NA TRBJ1-5 TRBD1 TRBV6-1 TGTGCCAGCAGGGCCCGGGACAGGGGGGATCAGCCCCAGCATTTT CASRARDRGDQPQHF
NA TRBJ2-7 NA TRBV18 TGTGCCAGCTCTTCCAAGGGGGTGCCCGAGCAGTACTTC CASSSKGVPEQYF
NA TRBJ1-5 TRBD1 TRBV2 TGTGCCAGCAACCGGGACAGGGGTAATCAGCCCCAGCATTTT CASNRDRGNQPQHF
NA TRBJ2-5 TRBD2 TRBV6-5 TGTGCCAGCAGTTACGGTTTAGCGGGAGGGGAGACCCAGTACTTC CASSYGLAGGETQYF
NA TRBJ2-5 TRBD2 TRBV6-1 TGTGCCAGCAGCGTAGCGGGAGAGACCCAGTACTTC CASSVAGETQYF
NA TRBJ2-2 TRBD1 TRBV28 TGTGCCAGCACCCCGACAGGGGGCGTAGGGGAGCTGTTTTTT CASTPTGGVGELFF
few TRBJ1-5 NA TRBV27 TGTGCCAGCAGTACTCCCGGTCAGCCCCAGCATTTT CASSTPGQPQHF
few TRBJ1-5 NA TRBV18 TGTGCCAGCTCACCACCTGGGGGATCCAGCAATCAGCCCCAGCATTTT CASSPPGGSSNQPQHF
NA TRBJ2-3 NA TRBV25-1 TGTGCCAGCAGTGAAAGAGGTTACACAGATACGCAGTATTTT CASSERGYTDTQYF
NA TRBJ2-1 NA TRBV11-2 TGTGCCAGCAGTATCACCACCCATGAGCAGTTCTTC CASSITTHEQFF
NA TRBJ2-3 NA TRBV27 TGTGCCAGCAGTATAATACCCCAGGTCGGCGCCCTGGATACGCAGTATTTT CASSIIPQVGALDTQYF
NA TRBJ2-1 TRBD1 TRBV7-9 TGTGCCAGCAGCCCGGGACAGGGCGGTTGGAATGAGCAGTTCTTC CASSPGQGGWNEQFF
NA TRBJ2-5 TRBD2 TRBV7-2 TGTGCCAGCAGCCCCGGGACTAGCGGGGGGGAGACCCAGTACTTC CASSPGTSGGETQYF
few TRBJ2-2 NA TRBV2 TGTGCCAGCAGTGAATCGGGGGGCGGAACCGGGGAGCTGTTTTTT CASSESGGGTGELFF
NA TRBJ2-2 NA TRBV5-1 TGCGCCAGCAGCTTGTATACCACCGGGGAGCTGTTTTTT CASSLYTTGELFF
NA TRBJ2-7 TRBD2 TRBV5-4 TGTGCCAGCAGCCTCCTGGGGCGGACTAGCGGGAGTTCCGGCGAGCAGTACTTC CASSLLGRTSGSSGEQYF
NA TRBJ1-6 TRBD1 TRBV6-1 TGTGCCAGCCGACCCCCGCAGGGGGCTGGGTCACCCCTCCACTTT CASRPPQGAGSPLHF
few TRBJ1-2 NA TRBV6-6 TGTGCCAGCAGCCGGACACTTAACTATGGCTACACCTTC CASSRTLNYGYTF
NA TRBJ2-5 TRBD2 TRBV10-3 TGTGCCATCAGCCCGGGACTAGCGGGGGGACAAGAGACCCAGTACTTC CAISPGLAGGQETQYF
NA TRBJ1-4 TRBD1 TRBV6-6 TGTGCCATCGGCGACAGGGGAGGCGAAAAACTGTTTTTT CAIGDRGGEKLFF
NA TRBJ2-3 TRBD2 TRBV19 TGTGCCAGTAGTATCGCTAGCGGGGCCACAGATACGCAGTATTTT CASSIASGATDTQYF
NA TRBJ2-1 TRBD2 TRBV7-2 TGTGCCAGCAGCGTCGTCGCGGGAGGAGTCAATGAGCAGTTCTTC CASSVVAGGVNEQFF
NA TRBJ1-6 TRBD1 TRBV28 TGTGCCAGCAGTCTTTCAGGGGGCTCCTATAATTCACCCCTCCACTTT CASSLSGGSYNSPLHF
NA TRBJ2-7 NA TRBV28 TGTGCCAGCAGCCCACGACAGTTCTGGACCTACGAGCAGTACTTC CASSPRQFWTYEQYF
NA TRBJ2-3 NA TRBV5-1 TGCGCCAGCAGCCCACCAACAGATACGCAGTATTTT CASSPPTDTQYF
NA TRBJ2-7 TRBD1 TRBV30 TGTGCCTGGAGTGGATTCAGTGACAGGGGAATAGCCTACGAGCAGTACTTC CAWSGFSDRGIAYEQYF
once TRBJ2-3 NA TRBV10-1 TGCGCCAGCAGTGAGTCCCGCGGCGGTTATACGCAGTATTTT CASSESRGGYTQYF
NA TRBJ2-5 NA TRBV7-9 TGTGCCAGCAGCTTAAGTTTGGGGGACGGGACCCAGTACTTC CASSLSLGDGTQYF
few TRBJ2-3 NA TRBV6-1 TGTGCCAGCAGTCTGCAGGGTATGGATACGCAGTATTTT CASSLQGMDTQYF
few TRBJ2-7 NA TRBV6-1 TGTGCCAGCAGTGATTGGCAGCCAACCTACGAGCAGTACTTC CASSDWQPTYEQYF
NA TRBJ1-6 NA TRBV6-6 TGTGCCAGCAGAGGACCGGGAAATTCACCCCTCCACTTT CASRGPGNSPLHF